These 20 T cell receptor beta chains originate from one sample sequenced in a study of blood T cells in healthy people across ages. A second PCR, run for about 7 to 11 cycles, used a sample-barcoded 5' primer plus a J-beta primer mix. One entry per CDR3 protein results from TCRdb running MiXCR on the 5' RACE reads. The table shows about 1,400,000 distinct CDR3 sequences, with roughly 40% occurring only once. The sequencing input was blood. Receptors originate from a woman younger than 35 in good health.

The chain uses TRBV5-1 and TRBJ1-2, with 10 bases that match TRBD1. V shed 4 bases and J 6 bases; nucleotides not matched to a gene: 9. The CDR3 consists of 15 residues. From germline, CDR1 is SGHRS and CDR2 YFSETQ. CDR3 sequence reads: CASSGGTGAWDGYTF. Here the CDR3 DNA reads TGCGCCAGCAGCGGAGGGACAGGGGCGTGGGATGGCTACACCTTC.

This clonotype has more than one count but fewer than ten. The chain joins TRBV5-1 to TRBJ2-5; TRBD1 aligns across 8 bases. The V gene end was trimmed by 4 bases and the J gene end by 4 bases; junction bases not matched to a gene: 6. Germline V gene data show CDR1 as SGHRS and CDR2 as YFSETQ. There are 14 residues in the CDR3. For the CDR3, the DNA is TGCGCCAGCAGCCCACAGGGGGACGGAGAGACCCAGTACTTC. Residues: CASSPQGDGETQYF.

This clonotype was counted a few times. The CDR3 region is CSADRGNQPQHF. CDR3 sequence (DNA): TGCAGTGCCGACAGGGGTAATCAGCCCCAGCATTTT. The chain has TRBV20-1 and TRBJ1-5, with 8 positions matching TRBD1. CDR1 and CDR2 from the germline V gene are DFQATT and SNEGSKA (reference sequence). The CDR3 runs 12 residues. Trimming at V came to 6 bases and at J to 4 bases, leaving 2 bases not matched to a gene.

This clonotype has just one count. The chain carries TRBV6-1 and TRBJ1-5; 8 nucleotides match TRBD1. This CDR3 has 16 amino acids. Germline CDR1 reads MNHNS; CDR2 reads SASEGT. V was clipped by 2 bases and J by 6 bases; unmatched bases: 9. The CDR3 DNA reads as TGTGCCAGCAGTGAATACGGACAGGGCGCTAGTCAGCCCCAGCATTTT. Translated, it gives CASSEYGQGASQPQHF.

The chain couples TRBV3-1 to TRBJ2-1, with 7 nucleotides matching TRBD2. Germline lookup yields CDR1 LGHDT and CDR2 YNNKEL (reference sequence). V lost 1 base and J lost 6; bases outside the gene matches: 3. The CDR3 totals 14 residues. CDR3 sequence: CASSQASGVNEQFF. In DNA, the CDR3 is TGTGCCAGCAGCCAAGCGAGCGGGGTCAATGAGCAGTTCTTC.

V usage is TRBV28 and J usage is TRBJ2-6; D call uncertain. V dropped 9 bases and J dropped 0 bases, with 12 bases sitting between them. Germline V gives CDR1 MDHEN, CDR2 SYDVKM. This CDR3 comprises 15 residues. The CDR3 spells CASKTESSGANVLTF. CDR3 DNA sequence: TGTGCCAGTAAGACGGAAAGCTCTGGGGCCAACGTCCTGACTTTC.

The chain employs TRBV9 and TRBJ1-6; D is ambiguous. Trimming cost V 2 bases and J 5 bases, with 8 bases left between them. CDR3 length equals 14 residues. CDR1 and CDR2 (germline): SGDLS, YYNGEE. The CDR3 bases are TGTGCCAGCAGCGTCCGTACGGATAATTCACCCCTCCACTTT. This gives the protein CASSVRTDNSPLHF.

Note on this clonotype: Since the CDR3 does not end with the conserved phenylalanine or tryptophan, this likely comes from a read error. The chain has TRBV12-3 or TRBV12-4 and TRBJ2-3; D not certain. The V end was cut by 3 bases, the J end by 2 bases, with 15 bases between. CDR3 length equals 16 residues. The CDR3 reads CASSFSAGSFTDTQYS. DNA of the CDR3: TGTGCCAGCAGTTTTTCGGCAGGCAGCTTCACAGATACGCAGTATTCT.

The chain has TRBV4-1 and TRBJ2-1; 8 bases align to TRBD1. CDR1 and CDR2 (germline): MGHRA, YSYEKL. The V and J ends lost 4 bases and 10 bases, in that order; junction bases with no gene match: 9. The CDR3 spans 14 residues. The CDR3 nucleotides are TGCGCCAGCAGCCGGGAGGACAGGGTCTACGAGCAGTTCTTC. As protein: CASSREDRVYEQFF.

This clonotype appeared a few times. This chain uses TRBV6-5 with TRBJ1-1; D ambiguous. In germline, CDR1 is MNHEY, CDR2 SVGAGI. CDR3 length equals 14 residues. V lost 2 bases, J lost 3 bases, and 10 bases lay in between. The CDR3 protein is CASSYRSADTEAFF. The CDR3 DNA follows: TGTGCCAGCAGTTACAGGTCGGCTGACACTGAAGCTTTCTTT.

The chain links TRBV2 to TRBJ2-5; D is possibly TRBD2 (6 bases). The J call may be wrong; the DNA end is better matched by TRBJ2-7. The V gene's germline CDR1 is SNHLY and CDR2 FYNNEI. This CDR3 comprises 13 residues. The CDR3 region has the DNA TGTGCCAGCTATCGGAGCGGGCCATACGAGCAGTACTTC. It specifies CASYRSGPYEQYF.

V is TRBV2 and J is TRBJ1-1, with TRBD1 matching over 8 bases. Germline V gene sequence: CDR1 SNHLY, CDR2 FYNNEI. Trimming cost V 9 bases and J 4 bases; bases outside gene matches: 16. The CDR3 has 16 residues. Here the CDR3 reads CASLRDRIIHGTEAFF. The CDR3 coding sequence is TGTGCCAGTCTCCGGGACAGGATAATACACGGCACTGAAGCTTTCTTT.

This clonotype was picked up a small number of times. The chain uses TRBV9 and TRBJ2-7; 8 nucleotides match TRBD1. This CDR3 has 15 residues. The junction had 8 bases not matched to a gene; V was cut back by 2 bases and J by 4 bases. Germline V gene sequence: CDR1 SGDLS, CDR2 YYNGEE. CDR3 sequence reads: CASSVRSQGAYEQYF. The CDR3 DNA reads TGTGCCAGCAGCGTCCGGTCGCAGGGGGCGTACGAGCAGTACTTC. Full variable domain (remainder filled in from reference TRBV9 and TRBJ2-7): DSGVTQTPKHLITATGQRVTLRCSPRSGDLSVYWYQQSLDQGLQFLIQYYNGEERAKGNILERFSAQQFPDLHSELNLSSLELGDSALYFCASSVRSQGAYEQYFGPGTRLTVT.

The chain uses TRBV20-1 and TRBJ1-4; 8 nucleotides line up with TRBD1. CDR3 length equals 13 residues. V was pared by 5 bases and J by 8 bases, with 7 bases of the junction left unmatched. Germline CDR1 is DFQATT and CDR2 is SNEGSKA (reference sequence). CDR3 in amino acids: CSAYTGGREKLFF. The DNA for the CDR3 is TGCAGTGCTTACACAGGGGGACGGGAAAAACTGTTTTTT.

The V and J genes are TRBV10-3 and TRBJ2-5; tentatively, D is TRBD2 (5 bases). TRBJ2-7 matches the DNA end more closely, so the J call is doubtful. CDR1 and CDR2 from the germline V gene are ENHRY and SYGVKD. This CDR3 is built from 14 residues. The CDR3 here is CAPRRGTKVHEQYF. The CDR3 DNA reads TGTGCCCCGAGACGGGGTACAAAAGTCCACGAGCAGTACTTC.

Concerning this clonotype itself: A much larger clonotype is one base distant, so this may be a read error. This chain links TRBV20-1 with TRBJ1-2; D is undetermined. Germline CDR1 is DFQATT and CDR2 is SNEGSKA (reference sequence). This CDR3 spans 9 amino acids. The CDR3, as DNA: TGCAGTGCTGGAGATGGCTACACCTTC. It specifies CSAGDGYTF.

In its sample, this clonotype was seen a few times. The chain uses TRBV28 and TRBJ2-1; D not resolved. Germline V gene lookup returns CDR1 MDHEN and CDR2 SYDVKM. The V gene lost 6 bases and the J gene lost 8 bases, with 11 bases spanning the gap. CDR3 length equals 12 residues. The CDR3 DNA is TGTGCCAGCAGCTTCCTCGTGGATGAGCAGTTCTTC. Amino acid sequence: CASSFLVDEQFF.

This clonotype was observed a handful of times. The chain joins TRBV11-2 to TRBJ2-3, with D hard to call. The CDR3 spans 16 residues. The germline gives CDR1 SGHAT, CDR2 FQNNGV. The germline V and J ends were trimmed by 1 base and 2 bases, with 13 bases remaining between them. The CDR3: CASSLGLRYYTDTQYF. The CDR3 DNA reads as TGTGCCAGCAGCTTAGGGTTGCGCTATTACACAGATACGCAGTATTTT.

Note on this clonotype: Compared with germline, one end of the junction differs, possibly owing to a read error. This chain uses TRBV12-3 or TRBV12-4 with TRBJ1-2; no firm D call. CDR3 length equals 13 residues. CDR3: CSSSPGPHYGYTF. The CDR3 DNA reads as TGTTCCAGCAGTCCCGGGCCCCACTATGGCTACACCTTC.

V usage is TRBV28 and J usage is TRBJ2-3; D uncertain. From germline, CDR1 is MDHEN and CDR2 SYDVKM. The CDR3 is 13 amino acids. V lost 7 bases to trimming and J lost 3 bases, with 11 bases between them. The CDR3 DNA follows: TGTGCCAGCACGACTCCGGTGACAGATACGCAGTATTTT. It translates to CASTTPVTDTQYF.